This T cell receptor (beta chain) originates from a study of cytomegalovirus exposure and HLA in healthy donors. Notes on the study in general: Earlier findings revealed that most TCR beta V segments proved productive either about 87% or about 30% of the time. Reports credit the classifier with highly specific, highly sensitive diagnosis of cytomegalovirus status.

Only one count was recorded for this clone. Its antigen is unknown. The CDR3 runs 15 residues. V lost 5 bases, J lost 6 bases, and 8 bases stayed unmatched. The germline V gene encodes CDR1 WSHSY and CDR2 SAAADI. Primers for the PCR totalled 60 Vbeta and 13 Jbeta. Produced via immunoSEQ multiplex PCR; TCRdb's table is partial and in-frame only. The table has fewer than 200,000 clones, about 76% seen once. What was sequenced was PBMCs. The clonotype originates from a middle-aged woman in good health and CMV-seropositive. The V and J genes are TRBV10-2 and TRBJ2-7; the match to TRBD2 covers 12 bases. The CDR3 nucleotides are TGCGCCAGCAGTCCTTCTAGCGGGAGGGCCACCGAGCAGTACTTC. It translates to CASSPSSGRATEQYF.